The 18 T cell receptor beta chains below come from one sample, sequenced in a study of T cell clones after liver transplantation. Generated by immunoSEQ multiplex PCR, the TCRdb table keeps only in-frame clones and is missing some. The profile shows about 75,000 clones, less than 90% of them singletons. The material was CD4+ T cells from blood, obtained less than 50 months after liver transplant. The receptors come from a human patient who received a liver transplant. The graft donor may have given rise to some T cells.

The genes are TRBV18 and TRBJ2-1, with D possibly being TRBD2 (7 bases). Germline values: CDR1 KGHSH, CDR2 LQKENI. Trimming stripped 5 bases from V and 7 bases from J, with 15 bases between. CDR3 length equals 14 residues. CDR3 nucleotide sequence: TGTGCCAGCTCATCAACCCGGGGGGCGAATGAGCAGTTCTTC. Protein: CASSSTRGANEQFF.

This chain connects TRBV7-9 to TRBJ2-7; perhaps D is TRBD1 or TRBD2 (7 bases each). The V gene lost 5 bases and the J gene lost 0 bases, with 14 bases spanning the gap. The CDR3 is 15 amino acids. In germline, CDR1 is SEHNR, CDR2 FQNEAQ (reference sequence). For the CDR3, the DNA is TGTGCCAGCAGCGACAGGGAGGGTTACTCCTACGAGCAGTACTTC. Translated, it gives CASSDREGYSYEQYF.

Only a few counts were recorded for this clone. The chain is built from TRBV4-1 and TRBJ2-7, with D perhaps matching TRBD1 (5 bases). The V end was cut by 1 base, the J end by 3 bases, with 22 bases between. Germline V gene lookup returns CDR1 MGHRA and CDR2 YSYEKL. CDR3 length: 18 amino acids. The DNA for the CDR3 is TGCGCCAGCAGCCAAGCCCTTTCCGGTACAGGCACGTACTACGAGCAGTACTTC. Encoded protein: CASSQALSGTGTYYEQYF.

The rearrangement joins TRBV9 to TRBJ2-3, with 9 bases fitting TRBD1. CDR3 length: 15 residues. J was trimmed by 4 bases and V by 0 bases; bases with no gene match: 3. In germline, CDR1 is SGDLS, CDR2 YYNGEE. This CDR3 reads CASSVAGQGSDTQYF. The CDR3 DNA is TGTGCCAGCAGCGTAGCGGGACAGGGATCAGATACGCAGTATTTT.

This rearrangement joins TRBV7-3 to TRBJ2-5, with D unclear. The CDR3 covers 16 residues. Germline V gene sequence: CDR1 SGHTA, CDR2 FQGTGA. Deletions cut 1 base from V and 7 bases from J, with 19 bases between. CDR3 sequence reads: CASSLRIRPLERTQYF. CDR3 sequence (DNA): TGTGCCAGCAGCTTAAGAATCCGACCCCTGGAGAGGACCCAGTACTTC.

A few counts support this clone. The V and J genes are TRBV4-2 and TRBJ2-2; TRBD1 or TRBD2 may be the D gene (5 bases each). This CDR3 comprises 15 residues. Germline V gives CDR1 LGHNA, CDR2 YNFKEQ. With 0 bases removed from V and 6 bases from J, the gap between germline ends came to 11 bases. The CDR3 loop reads CASSQDQRGAGELFF. The CDR3 DNA reads as TGTGCCAGCAGCCAAGATCAGCGAGGGGCCGGGGAGCTGTTTTTT.

The chain's CDR3 is CASSQAGPGASNQPQHF. The DNA for the CDR3 is TGTGCCAGCAGCCAGGCGGGGCCGGGGGCGAGTAATCAGCCCCAGCATTTT. The V call is TRBV7-8, the J call TRBJ1-5; the D gene is possibly TRBD1 (6 bases). From germline, CDR1 is SGHVS and CDR2 FQNEAQ. The ends were cut back, 5 bases at V and 4 bases at J, with 21 bases in the middle. The CDR3 runs 17 residues.

The V and J genes are TRBV5-1 and TRBJ2-7; D is tentatively TRBD1 or TRBD2 (5 bases each). This CDR3 is 13 amino acids long. V dropped 7 bases and J dropped 5 bases, with 16 bases sitting between them. Germline CDR1 SGHRS, CDR2 YFSETQ. The CDR3 region is CASGRGFGNEQYF. CDR3 sequence (DNA): TGCGCCAGCGGAAGGGGTTTCGGGAACGAGCAGTACTTC. Supplemented by reference TRBV5-1 and TRBJ2-7, the full variable domain reads KAGVTQTPRYLIKTRGQQVTLSCSPISGHRSVSWYQQTPGQGLQFLFEYFSETQRNKGNFPGRFSGRQFSNSRSEMNVSTLELGDSALYLCASGRGFGNEQYFGPGTRLTVT.

This clone was observed a single time. The chain combines TRBV28 with TRBJ2-7, with D uncertain. The CDR3 spans 11 residues. Trimming took 6 bases from V and 6 from J, leaving 9 bases between them. The germline CDR1 and CDR2 sequences are MDHEN and SYDVKM. In DNA form, the CDR3 reads TGTGCCAGCAGGGCGGATCGCGAGCAGTACTTC. This sequence encodes CASRADREQYF.

J is TRBJ2-3 and V is TRBV11-2, with unresolved D. The V and J ends lost 2 bases and 6 bases respectively, with 15 bases between them. Germline V lookup: CDR1 SGHAT, CDR2 FQNNGV. The CDR3 length is 15 residues. The CDR3 bases are TGTGCCAGCAGCTTATTTGGCAGGCTGGGCGATACGCAGTATTTT. Amino acid sequence: CASSLFGRLGDTQYF.

The chain carries TRBV2 and TRBJ1-2, with D possibly TRBD1 on 6 matching bases. The ends were cut back, 4 bases at V and 8 bases at J, with 11 bases in the middle. Germline CDR1 is SNHLY and CDR2 is FYNNEI. This CDR3 is 12 amino acids long. The CDR3 DNA is TGTGCCAGCAGTGTACAGGGTTGGGGCTACACCTTC. It encodes CASSVQGWGYTF.

The chain couples TRBV6-1 to TRBJ1-1; 7 bases line up with TRBD1. V trimming: 5 bases; J trimming: 8 bases; junction bases outside the gene matches: 8. This CDR3 region has 13 residues. Germline CDR1 MNHNS, CDR2 SASEGT. The DNA for the CDR3 is TGTGCCAGCAGTACCGACAGGGCTGGAGAAGCTTTCTTT. Amino acids: CASSTDRAGEAFF.

V and J are TRBV7-2 and TRBJ2-1; D is unclear. In germline, CDR1 is SGHTA, CDR2 FQGNSA. The CDR3 is 14 residues long. V was cut by 2 bases and J by 10 bases, with 15 bases left in between. CDR3 in DNA: TGTGCCAGCAGCTTACCCCCTCCCTGGAAAGAGCAGTTCTTC. It encodes CASSLPPPWKEQFF.

The genes are TRBV7-9 and TRBJ2-2; no clear D gene. The CDR3 totals 14 residues. Germline V lookup: CDR1 SEHNR, CDR2 FQNEAQ (reference sequence). V was trimmed by 2 bases and J by 5 bases, leaving 9 bases between them. CDR3 protein: CASSLIVGTGELFF. In nucleotides, the CDR3 is TGTGCCAGCAGCTTAATCGTGGGGACCGGGGAGCTGTTTTTT.

This chain links TRBV7-2 with TRBJ2-7, with D uncertain. The length of the CDR3 is 16 residues. V gave up 2 bases and J gave up 0 bases, with 14 bases separating them. CDR1 SGHTA and CDR2 FQGNSA come from the germline V gene. The CDR3 nucleotides are TGTGCCAGCAGCTTATTGTGGGCCAGTAGCTCCTACGAGCAGTACTTC. Its protein is CASSLLWASSSYEQYF. The full variable domain, with the rest looked up from reference TRBV7-2 and TRBJ2-7, is GAGVSQSPSNKVTEKGKDVELRCDPISGHTALYWYRQSLGQGLEFLIYFQGNSAPDKSGLPSDRFSAERTGGSVSTLTIQRTQQEDSAVYLCASSLLWASSSYEQYFGPGTRLTVT.

J is TRBJ2-3 and V is TRBV11-2; D might be TRBD2 (6 bases). The germline gives CDR1 SGHAT, CDR2 FQNNGV. CDR3 length equals 17 residues. V lost 5 bases and J lost 2, with 20 bases in between. The CDR3 protein is CASSPGLGQGLTDTQYF. The CDR3 DNA is TGTGCCAGCAGCCCAGGCCTCGGCCAGGGACTCACAGATACGCAGTATTTT.

The rearrangement links TRBV29-1 to TRBJ2-3; D ambiguous. CDR1 is SQVTM, CDR2 ANQGSEA, per germline. The CDR3 sequence is 12 residues long. V was clipped by 7 bases and J by 2 bases, with 10 bases between them. CDR3 loop: CSALAYTDTQYF. The CDR3 nucleotides are TGCAGCGCCTTGGCCTACACAGATACGCAGTATTTT.

V is TRBV19 and J is TRBJ1-2; TRBD1 might be the D (6 bases). This CDR3 is 12 amino acids long. V was pared by 7 bases and J by 3 bases, with 9 bases between. Per the germline V gene, CDR1 is LNHDA and CDR2 is SQIVND (reference sequence). The CDR3 region is CASKDRDYGYTF. CDR3 in DNA: TGTGCCAGTAAGGACAGAGACTATGGCTACACCTTC.